This TCR beta chain was captured by sequencing in a study of T cell changes during pregnancy in multiple sclerosis. Generated by immunoSEQ multiplex PCR, the TCRdb table keeps only in-frame clones and is missing some. Of about 60,000 clones in the sample, approximately 90% were seen once. The V gene's germline CDR1 is SGHTA and CDR2 FQGNSA. This CDR3 is 16 amino acids long. Trimming shortened V by 2 bases and J by 10 bases, and 24 bases separated the two germline ends. The receptor comes from a female donor with multiple sclerosis, enrolled in a pregnancy study. Sequenced material: CD4+ T cells from peripheral blood mononuclear cells, taken in the first trimester of pregnancy. This chain uses TRBV7-2 with TRBJ2-7; possible D gene TRBD2, 6 bases. The CDR3, as DNA: TGTGCCAGCAGCTTAAGGTTCGGAGGGCAGGGACTTAGTCAGTACTTC. Protein product: CASSLRFGGQGLSQYF.